The source of this T cell receptor beta chain is a study of cytomegalovirus exposure and HLA in healthy donors. Points from the study as a whole: Later genetic work tied a missense DCLRE1C variant to beta-chain V and J trimming. The study had only CMV serostatus as immune exposure information. Accurate prediction of most subjects' HLA-A and HLA-B alleles from TCR beta sequences was reported.

The PCR contained 60 Vbeta and 13 Jbeta primers. Assay used: immunoSEQ multiplex PCR; TCRdb lists only in-frame clones, some missing. The sample yields roughly 160,000 clones, around four fifths seen once. CDR3 size: 15 residues. The V gene lost 1 base and the J gene lost 4 bases, with 12 bases spanning the gap. Germline lookup yields CDR1 LNHNV and CDR2 YYDKDF (reference sequence). Worth noting for this clone: Its antigen is unknown.

The gene calls are TRBV15 and TRBJ2-3; D is perhaps TRBD2 (5 bases). This TCR came from a woman aged 50 to 60 in good health and CMV-seropositive. The source material was PBMCs. The CDR3 DNA follows: TGTGCCACCAGCAGAGTTGCGGGCCCCGCAGATACGCAGTATTTT. Its protein is CATSRVAGPADTQYF.